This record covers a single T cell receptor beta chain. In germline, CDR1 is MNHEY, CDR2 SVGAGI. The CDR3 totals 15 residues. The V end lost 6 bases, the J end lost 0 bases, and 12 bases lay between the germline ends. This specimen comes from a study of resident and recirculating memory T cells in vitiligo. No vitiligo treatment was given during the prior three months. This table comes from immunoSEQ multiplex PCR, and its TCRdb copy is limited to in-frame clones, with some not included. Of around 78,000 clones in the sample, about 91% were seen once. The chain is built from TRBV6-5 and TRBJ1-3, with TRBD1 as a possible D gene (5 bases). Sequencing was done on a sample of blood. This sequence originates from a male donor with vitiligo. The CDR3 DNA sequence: TGTGCCAGCAGAAGACAGTCGGGCTCTGGAAACACCATATATTTT. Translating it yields CASRRQSGSGNTIYF.